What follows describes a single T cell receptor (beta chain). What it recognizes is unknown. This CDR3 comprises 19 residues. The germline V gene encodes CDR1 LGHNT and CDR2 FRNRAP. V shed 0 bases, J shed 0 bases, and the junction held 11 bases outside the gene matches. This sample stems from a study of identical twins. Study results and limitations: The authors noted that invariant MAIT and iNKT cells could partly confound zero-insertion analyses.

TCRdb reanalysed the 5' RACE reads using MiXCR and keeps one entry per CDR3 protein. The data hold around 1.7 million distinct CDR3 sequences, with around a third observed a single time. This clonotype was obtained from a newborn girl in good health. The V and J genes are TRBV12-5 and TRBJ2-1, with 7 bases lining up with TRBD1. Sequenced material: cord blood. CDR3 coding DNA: TGTGCTAGTGGTTTGGTACCACAGGGGACAGTGGCCTCCTACAATGAGCAGTTCTTC. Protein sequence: CASGLVPQGTVASYNEQFF.